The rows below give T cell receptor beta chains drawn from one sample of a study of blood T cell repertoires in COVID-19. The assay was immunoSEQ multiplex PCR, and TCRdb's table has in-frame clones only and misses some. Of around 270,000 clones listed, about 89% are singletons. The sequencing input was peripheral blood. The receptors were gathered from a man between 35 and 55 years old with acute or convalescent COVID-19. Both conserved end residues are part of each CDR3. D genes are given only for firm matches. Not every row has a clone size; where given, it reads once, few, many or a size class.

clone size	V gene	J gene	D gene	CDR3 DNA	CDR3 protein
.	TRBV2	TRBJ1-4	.	TGTGCCAGTTACAAGTCCCTCAGGGTAGAAAAACTGTTTTTT	CASYKSLRVEKLFF
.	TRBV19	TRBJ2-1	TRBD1	TGTGCCAGTAGTTTCATAGGGGACAGTTACAATGAGCAGTTCTTC	CASSFIGDSYNEQFF
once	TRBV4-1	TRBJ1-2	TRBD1	TGCGCCAGCAGCCTCTCGAGGGTTCGGGACAGCTATGGCTACACCTTC	CASSLSRVRDSYGYTF
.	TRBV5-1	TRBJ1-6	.	TGCGCCAGCAGGCTAGAGACGGCTAATTCACCCCTCCACTTT	CASRLETANSPLHF
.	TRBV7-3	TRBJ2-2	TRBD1	TGTGCCAGCAGCTTTCCGGGACAGGGGTTCGGCGGGGAGCTGTTTTTT	CASSFPGQGFGGELFF
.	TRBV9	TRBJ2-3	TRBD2	TGTGCCAGCAGTTCTAGCGGGAGACCCACAGATACGCAGTATTTT	CASSSSGRPTDTQYF
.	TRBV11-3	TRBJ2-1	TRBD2	TGTGCCAGCAGCTTTGGAGCGGGGGGTGAGCAGTTCTTC	CASSFGAGGEQFF
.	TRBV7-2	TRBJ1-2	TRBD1	TGTGCCAGCAGCTTATCCATCCAGGGGGCCTATGGCTACACCTTC	CASSLSIQGAYGYTF
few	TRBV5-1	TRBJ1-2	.	TGCGCCAGCAGCTCGGGAACAGGGACGGCTGGCTACACCTTC	CASSSGTGTAGYTF
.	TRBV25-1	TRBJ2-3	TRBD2	TGTGCCAGCAGCCCCCCGACCGGGGGGAAAGATACGCAGTATTTT	CASSPPTGGKDTQYF
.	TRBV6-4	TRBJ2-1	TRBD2	TGTGCCAGCAGTGCTAGCGGGGGGGCGACGTGGAATGAGCAGTTCTTC	CASSASGGATWNEQFF
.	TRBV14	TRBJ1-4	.	TGTGCCAGCAGCCCGTTTCGGGGAGCTAATGAAAAACTGTTTTTT	CASSPFRGANEKLFF
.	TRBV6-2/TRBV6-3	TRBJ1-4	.	TGTGCCAGCAGCCTCCGGGTCCAGGGGGAAAAACTGTTTTTT	CASSLRVQGEKLFF
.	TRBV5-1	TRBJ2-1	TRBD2	TGCGCCAGCAGCTTGGATCCGCGGGGGGGCCGGAACAATGAGCAGTTCTTC	CASSLDPRGGRNNEQFF
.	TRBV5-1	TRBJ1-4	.	TGCGCCAGCAGCCTACAGGGAATTGGCGAAAAACTGTTTTTT	CASSLQGIGEKLFF
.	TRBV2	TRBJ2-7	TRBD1	TGTGCCTCCCAACAGGGGGCGGATAGGGAGCAGTACTTC	CASQQGADREQYF
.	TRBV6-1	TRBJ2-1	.	TGTGCCAGCAGTGAATCACCAGGCTACTCCTACAATGAGCAGTTCTTC	CASSESPGYSYNEQFF
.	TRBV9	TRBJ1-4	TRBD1	TGTGCCAGCAGCCTAGGACAGGGAACTGAAAAACTGTTTTTT	CASSLGQGTEKLFF
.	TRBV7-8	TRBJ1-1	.	TGTGCCAGCAGCTTAGACAGGACCACTGAAGCTTTCTTT	CASSLDRTTEAFF
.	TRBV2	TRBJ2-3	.	TGTGCCAGCAGGCAGGGGGATACGCAGTATTTT	CASRQGDTQYF
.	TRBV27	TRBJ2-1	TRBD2	TGTGCCAGCAGTTTACTAGCGGCGGACAATGAGCAGTTCTTC	CASSLLAADNEQFF
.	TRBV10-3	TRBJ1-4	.	TGTGCCATCTCTCTGGCGGGTTGGGAAAAACTGTTTTTT	CAISLAGWEKLFF
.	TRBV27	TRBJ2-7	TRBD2	TGTGCCAGCAGTTTGACTAGCGGGGGTTCCTACGAGCAGTACTTC	CASSLTSGGSYEQYF
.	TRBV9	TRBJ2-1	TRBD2	TGTGCCAGCAGCGCCCTCGGGAGCGGGGGGTCAAATGAGCAGTTCTTC	CASSALGSGGSNEQFF
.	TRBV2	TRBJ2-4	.	TGTGCCAGCAGGCAGCAGGCCCCGTCGGAATACTTC	CASRQQAPSEYF
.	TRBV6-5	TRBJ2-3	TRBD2	TGTGCCAGCAGTTACTGGGAGGGAGCGACAGATACGCAGTATTTT	CASSYWEGATDTQYF
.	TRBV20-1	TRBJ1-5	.	TGCAGTGCTAGTAGGGGTAGCAATCAGCCCCAGCATTTT	CSASRGSNQPQHF
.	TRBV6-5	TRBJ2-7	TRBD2	TGTGCCAGCAGTTACGGGGGCGGGGGGGCAGACGAGCAGTACTTC	CASSYGGGGADEQYF
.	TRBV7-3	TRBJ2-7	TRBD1	TGTGCCAGCAGCTTCGACAGGGGGCGATCGCAGTACTTC	CASSFDRGRSQYF
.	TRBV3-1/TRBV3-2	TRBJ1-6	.	TGTGCCAGCAGCCAAGTTGGGGGGGCGGCACCCCTCCACTTT	CASSQVGGAAPLHF
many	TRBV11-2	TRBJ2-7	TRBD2	TGTGCCAGCAGCCCTACCGGACTAGCGGGGGGCCAGTACTTC	CASSPTGLAGGQYF
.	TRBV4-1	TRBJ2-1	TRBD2	TGCGCCAGCAGCCACCCCACTAGCGGAAAGAATGAGCAGTTCTTC	CASSHPTSGKNEQFF
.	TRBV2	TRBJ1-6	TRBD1	TGTGCCAGTGAGGGACAGGGGGCCGGGAATTCACCCCTCCACTTT	CASEGQGAGNSPLHF
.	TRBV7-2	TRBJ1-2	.	TGTGCCAGCAGCTCCCAGACAGCGCTCTTCTATGGCTACACCTTC	CASSSQTALFYGYTF
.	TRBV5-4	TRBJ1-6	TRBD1	TGTGCCAGCAGCTTGGGGGGACAGGGGGATTCACCCCTCCACTTT	CASSLGGQGDSPLHF
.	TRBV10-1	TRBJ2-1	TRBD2	TGCGCCAGCAGTGATGGAAGCGGGAGACCCCAGCAGTTCTTC	CASSDGSGRPQQFF
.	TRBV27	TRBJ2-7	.	TGTGCCAGTTCGACCAGGTCCTCCTACGAGCAGTACTTC	CASSTRSSYEQYF
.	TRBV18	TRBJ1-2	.	TGTGCCAGCTCACCACTGGGTGTGGGAGCTAACTATGGCTACACCTTC	CASSPLGVGANYGYTF
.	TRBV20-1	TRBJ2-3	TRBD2	TGCAGTGCTAGTGTCCGTAATGGGTTGGGACTAGCGGGGGGCTTTGGAGATACGCAGTATTTT	CSASVRNGLGLAGGFGDTQYF
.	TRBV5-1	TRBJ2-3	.	TGCGCCAGCAGCCTAAGACACCTCACAGATACGCAGTATTTT	CASSLRHLTDTQYF
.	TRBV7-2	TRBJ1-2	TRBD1	TGTGCCAGCAGCTCCGACAGGGGCTATGGCTACACCTTC	CASSSDRGYGYTF
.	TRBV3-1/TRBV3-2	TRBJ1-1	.	TGTGCCAGCAGCCAACCGGGATCGAACACTGAAGCTTTCTTT	CASSQPGSNTEAFF
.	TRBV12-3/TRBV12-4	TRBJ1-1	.	TGTGCCAGCAGTTTTGGGTCTGGGCCTAATTTT	CASSFGSGPNF
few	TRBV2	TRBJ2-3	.	TGTGCCAGCAGTGACGGACTTCCTAGCACAGATACGCAGTATTTT	CASSDGLPSTDTQYF
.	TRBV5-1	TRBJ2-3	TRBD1	TGCGCCAGCAGTTTAGGACAGGGGGCATCAGATACGCAGTATTTT	CASSLGQGASDTQYF
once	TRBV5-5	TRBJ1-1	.	TGTGCCAGCAGCGGGGACTCGAACACTGAAGCTTTCTTT	CASSGDSNTEAFF
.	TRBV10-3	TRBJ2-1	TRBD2	TGTGCCATCAAGGGACTAGATGATGAGCAGTTCTTC	CAIKGLDDEQFF
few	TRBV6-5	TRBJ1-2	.	TGTGCCAGCAAGATAGGGGCCCTTTATGGCTACACCTTC	CASKIGALYGYTF
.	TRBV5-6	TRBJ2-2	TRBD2	TGTGCCAGCACCTCCGGGAGCGGGGGAACCTTAACGAACACCGGGGAGCTGTTTTTT	CASTSGSGGTLTNTGELFF
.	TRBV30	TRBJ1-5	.	TGTGCCTGGAGTGTATCCGAGGGACAGCCCCAGCATTTT	CAWSVSEGQPQHF
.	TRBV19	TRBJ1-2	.	TGTGCCAGTAGTCCAGGCTATGGCTACACCTTC	CASSPGYGYTF
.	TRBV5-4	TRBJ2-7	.	TGTGCCAGCAGCCATAAACAGGGATTCTTCTACGAGCAGTACTTC	CASSHKQGFFYEQYF
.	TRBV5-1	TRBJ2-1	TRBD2	TGCGCCAGCAGCCCTACCGGGACTAGCGCCTCTGGAAACAATGAGCAGTTCTTC	CASSPTGTSASGNNEQFF
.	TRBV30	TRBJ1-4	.	TGTGCCTGGAGTAAGACAGCAAGTTATGAAAAACTGTTTTTT	CAWSKTASYEKLFF
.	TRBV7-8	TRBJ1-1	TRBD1	TGTGCCAGCAGCCTCCGGACAGGGAACACTGAAGCTTTCTTT	CASSLRTGNTEAFF
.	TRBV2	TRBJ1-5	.	TGTGCCTGCCGGCGGGCGGGACAGCCCCAGCATTTT	CACRRAGQPQHF
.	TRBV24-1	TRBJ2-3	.	TGTGCCACCAGTGATGCGGACTTCGCGGGCACAGATACGCAGTATTTT	CATSDADFAGTDTQYF
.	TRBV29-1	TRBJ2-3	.	TGCAGCGTGCGGGACCCATACGCAGATACGCAGTATTTT	CSVRDPYADTQYF